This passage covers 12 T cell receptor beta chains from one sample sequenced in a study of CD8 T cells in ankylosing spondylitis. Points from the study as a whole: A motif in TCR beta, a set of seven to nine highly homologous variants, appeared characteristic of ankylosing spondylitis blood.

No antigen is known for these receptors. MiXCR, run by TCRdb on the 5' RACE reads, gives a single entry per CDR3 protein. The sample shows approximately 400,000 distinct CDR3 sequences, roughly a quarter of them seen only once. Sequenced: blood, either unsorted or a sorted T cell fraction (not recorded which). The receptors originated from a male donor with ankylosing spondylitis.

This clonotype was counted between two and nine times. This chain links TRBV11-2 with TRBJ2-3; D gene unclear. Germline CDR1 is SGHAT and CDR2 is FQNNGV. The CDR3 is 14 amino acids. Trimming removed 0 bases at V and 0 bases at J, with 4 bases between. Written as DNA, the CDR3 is TGTGCCAGCAGCTTAGAGCGGAGCACAGATACGCAGTATTTT. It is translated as CASSLERSTDTQYF.

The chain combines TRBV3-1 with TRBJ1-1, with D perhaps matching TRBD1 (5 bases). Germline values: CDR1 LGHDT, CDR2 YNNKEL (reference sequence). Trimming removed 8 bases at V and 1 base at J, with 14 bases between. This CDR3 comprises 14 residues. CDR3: CASRPGGWNTEAFF. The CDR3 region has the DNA TGTGCCAGCCGCCCGGGGGGGTGGAACACTGAAGCTTTCTTT.

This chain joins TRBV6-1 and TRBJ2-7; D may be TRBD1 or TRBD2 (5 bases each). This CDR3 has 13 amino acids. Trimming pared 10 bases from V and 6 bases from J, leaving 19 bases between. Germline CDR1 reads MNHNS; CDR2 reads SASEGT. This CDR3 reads CATRQQGAVEQYV. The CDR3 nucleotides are TGTGCCACTCGGCAGCAGGGAGCGGTCGAGCAGTACGTC.

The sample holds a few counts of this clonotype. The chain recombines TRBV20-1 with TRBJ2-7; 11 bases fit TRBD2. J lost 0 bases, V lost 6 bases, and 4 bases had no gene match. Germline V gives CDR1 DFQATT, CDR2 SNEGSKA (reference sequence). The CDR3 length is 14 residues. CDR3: CSAKTSGGSYEQYF. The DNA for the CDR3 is TGCAGTGCCAAAACTAGCGGGGGCTCCTACGAGCAGTACTTC.

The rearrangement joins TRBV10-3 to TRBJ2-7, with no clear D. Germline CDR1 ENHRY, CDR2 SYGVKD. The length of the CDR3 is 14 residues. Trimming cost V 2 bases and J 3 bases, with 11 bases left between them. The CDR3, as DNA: TGTGCCATCAGTGAGGGCGGAAAGAGCTACGAGCAGTACTTC. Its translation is CAISEGGKSYEQYF.

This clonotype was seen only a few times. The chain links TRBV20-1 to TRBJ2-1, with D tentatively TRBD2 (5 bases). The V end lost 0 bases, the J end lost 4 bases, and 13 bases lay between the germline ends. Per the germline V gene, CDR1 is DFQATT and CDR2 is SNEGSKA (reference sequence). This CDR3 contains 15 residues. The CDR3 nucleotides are TGCAGTGCTAGAGATATGACTAAATCGTACAATGAGCAGTTCTTC. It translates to CSARDMTKSYNEQFF.

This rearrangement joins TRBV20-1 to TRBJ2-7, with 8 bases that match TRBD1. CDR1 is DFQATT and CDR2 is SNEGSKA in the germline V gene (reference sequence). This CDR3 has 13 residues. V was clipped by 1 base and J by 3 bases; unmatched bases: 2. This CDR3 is CSARGDRYYEQYF. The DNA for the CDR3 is TGCAGTGCTAGAGGGGACAGGTACTACGAGCAGTACTTC.

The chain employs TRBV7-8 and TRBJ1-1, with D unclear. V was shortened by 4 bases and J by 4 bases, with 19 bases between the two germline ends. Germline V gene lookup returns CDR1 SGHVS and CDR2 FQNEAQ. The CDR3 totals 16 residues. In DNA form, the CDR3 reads TGTGCCAGCAGCTCCGCAAGTTTCGGTCCGACCACTGAAGCTTTCTTT. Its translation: CASSSASFGPTTEAFF.

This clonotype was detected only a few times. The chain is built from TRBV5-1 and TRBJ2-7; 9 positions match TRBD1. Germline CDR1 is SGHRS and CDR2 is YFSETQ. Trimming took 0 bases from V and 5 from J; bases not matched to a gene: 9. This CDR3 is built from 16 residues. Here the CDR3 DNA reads TGCGCCAGCAGCTTGGGATTGGGGACAGGGCGAGACGAGCAGTACGTC. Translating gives CASSLGLGTGRDEQYV.

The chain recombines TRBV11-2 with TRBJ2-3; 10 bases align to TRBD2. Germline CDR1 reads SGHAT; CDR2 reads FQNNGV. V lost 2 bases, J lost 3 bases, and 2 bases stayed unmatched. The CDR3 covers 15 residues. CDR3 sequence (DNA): TGTGCCAGCAGCTTAACTAGCGGGGAAACAGATACGCAGTATTTT. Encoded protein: CASSLTSGETDTQYF.

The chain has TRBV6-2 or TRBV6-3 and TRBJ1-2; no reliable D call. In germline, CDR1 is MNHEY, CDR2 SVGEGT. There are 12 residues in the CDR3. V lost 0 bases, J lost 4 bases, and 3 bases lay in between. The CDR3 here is CASSYSGYGYTF. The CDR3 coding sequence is TGTGCCAGCAGTTACTCGGGCTATGGCTACACCTTC.

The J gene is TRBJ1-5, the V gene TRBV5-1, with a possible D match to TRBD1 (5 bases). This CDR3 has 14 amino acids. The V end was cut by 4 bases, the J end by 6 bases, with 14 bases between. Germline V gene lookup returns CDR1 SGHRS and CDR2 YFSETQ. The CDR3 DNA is TGCGCCAGCAGCAGGACGGCAGGGACTCAGCCCCAGCATTTT. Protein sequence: CASSRTAGTQPQHF.